The rows below give T cell receptor beta chains drawn from one sample of a study of beta chain features in type 1 diabetes. The data were produced by immunoSEQ multiplex PCR, yet TCRdb's version contains in-frame clones alone and is incomplete. The table has 150,000 to 200,000 clones, around an eighth seen once. Sequencing was performed on central memory CD4+ T cells from blood. The receptors come from a woman in her late teens or twenties in good health. Both conserved end residues are part of each CDR3. The order of the fields is J gene, clone size, D gene, V gene, CDR3 DNA, CDR3 protein. D genes are given only for firm matches. Size is omitted from some rows. Given values are once, few, many or a class for expanded clones.

j_gene: TRBJ2-1
abundance: few
d_gene: TRBD2
v_gene: TRBV19
CDR3nt: TGTGCCACCGGGGGGGTATCCTACAATGAGCAGTTCTTC
CDR3aa: CATGGVSYNEQFF

j_gene: TRBJ2-5
abundance: -
d_gene: TRBD2
v_gene: TRBV5-6
CDR3nt: TGTGCCAGCAGCTTGGGGCTAGCGGGAGTGAAAAGGGAGACCCAGTACTTC
CDR3aa: CASSLGLAGVKRETQYF

j_gene: TRBJ1-1
abundance: few
d_gene: -
v_gene: TRBV11-3
CDR3nt: TGTGCCAGCAGCTTGAGGAACACTGAAGCTTTCTTT
CDR3aa: CASSLRNTEAFF

j_gene: TRBJ2-5
abundance: -
d_gene: TRBD2
v_gene: TRBV7-2
CDR3nt: TGTGCCAGCAGCTTAGAAGCGGGACGACAAGAGACCCAGTACTTC
CDR3aa: CASSLEAGRQETQYF

j_gene: TRBJ1-4
abundance: -
d_gene: -
v_gene: TRBV4-2
CDR3nt: TGTGCCAGCAGCCAAACCGAAGAGGAAAAACTGTTTTTT
CDR3aa: CASSQTEEEKLFF

j_gene: TRBJ1-5
abundance: few
d_gene: -
v_gene: TRBV2
CDR3nt: TGTGCCAGCAGGGCCTTGGGGACATCCTTTCAGCCCCAGCATTTT
CDR3aa: CASRALGTSFQPQHF

j_gene: TRBJ2-1
abundance: -
d_gene: TRBD2
v_gene: TRBV7-9
CDR3nt: TGTGCCAGCAGCTTAGGGACTAGCGGAGCATACAATGAGCAGTTCTTC
CDR3aa: CASSLGTSGAYNEQFF

j_gene: TRBJ2-7
abundance: few
d_gene: TRBD2
v_gene: TRBV29-1
CDR3nt: TGCAGCGTTGAAAAGCGGGAGGGAGGCGAGCAGTACTTC
CDR3aa: CSVEKREGGEQYF

j_gene: TRBJ1-1
abundance: few
d_gene: TRBD1
v_gene: TRBV7-9
CDR3nt: TGTGCCAGCAGCCGTAGACAGGGAGCGTACACTGAAGCTTTCTTT
CDR3aa: CASSRRQGAYTEAFF

j_gene: TRBJ2-7
abundance: -
d_gene: -
v_gene: TRBV30
CDR3nt: TGTGCCTGGAGTCGTTCCTACGAGCAGTACTTC
CDR3aa: CAWSRSYEQYF

j_gene: TRBJ2-2
abundance: few
d_gene: TRBD2
v_gene: TRBV7-7
CDR3nt: TGTGCCAGCAGCTCAGGAGCGGGAGGTATAACCGGGGAGCTGTTTTTT
CDR3aa: CASSSGAGGITGELFF

j_gene: TRBJ2-3
abundance: -
d_gene: TRBD1
v_gene: TRBV28
CDR3nt: TGTGCCAGCCAAAGGACAGGGGAAGATACGCAGTATTTT
CDR3aa: CASQRTGEDTQYF

j_gene: TRBJ1-1
abundance: few
d_gene: -
v_gene: TRBV30
CDR3nt: TGTGCCTGGAGTGTACAGGTTTCCGATGAAGCTTTCTTT
CDR3aa: CAWSVQVSDEAFF

j_gene: TRBJ2-3
abundance: -
d_gene: -
v_gene: TRBV7-9
CDR3nt: TGTGCCAGCAGCTCGACTTCCCACACAGATACGCAGTATTTT
CDR3aa: CASSSTSHTDTQYF

j_gene: TRBJ2-2
abundance: -
d_gene: -
v_gene: TRBV10-3
CDR3nt: TGTGCCATCAGTCAATCATCCGGGAGAAACACCGGGGAGCTGTTTTTT
CDR3aa: CAISQSSGRNTGELFF